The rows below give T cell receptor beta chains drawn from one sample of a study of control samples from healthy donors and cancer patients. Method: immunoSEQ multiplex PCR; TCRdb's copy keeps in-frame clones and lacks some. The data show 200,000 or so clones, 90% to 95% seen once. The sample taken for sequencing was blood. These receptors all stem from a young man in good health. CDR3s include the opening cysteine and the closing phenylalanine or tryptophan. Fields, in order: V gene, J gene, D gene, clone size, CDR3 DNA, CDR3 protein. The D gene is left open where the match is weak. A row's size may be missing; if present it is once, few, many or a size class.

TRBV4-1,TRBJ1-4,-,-,TGCGCCAGCAGCCAAGGGGGGGGCCTTGGTGAAAAACTGTTTTTT,CASSQGGGLGEKLFF
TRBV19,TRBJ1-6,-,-,TGTGCCAGTAGTCCCCTCGGTGTAATGGCGCCCCTCCACTTT,CASSPLGVMAPLHF
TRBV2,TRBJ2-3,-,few,TGTGCCAGCAGCAGGGACCAGGGGGATACGCAGTATTTT,CASSRDQGDTQYF
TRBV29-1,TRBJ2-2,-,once,TGCAGCGTTGGACTGGAGGGAGGTACCGGGGAGCTGTTTTTT,CSVGLEGGTGELFF
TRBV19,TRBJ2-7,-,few,TGTGCCAGTAGTATAGCCGGACGGACGTCTTCCTACGAGCAGTACTTC,CASSIAGRTSSYEQYF
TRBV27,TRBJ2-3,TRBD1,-,TGTGCCAGCAGCCACCCGGACAGGGTGCAGGGGCAGTATTTT,CASSHPDRVQGQYF
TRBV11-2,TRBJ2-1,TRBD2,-,TGTGCCAGCAGCTTAGGGACTAGCGGGGGGGCCAATGAGCAGTTCTTC,CASSLGTSGGANEQFF
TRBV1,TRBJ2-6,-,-,TGCACCAGCAGGGCCAACGTCCTGACTTTC,CTSRANVLTF
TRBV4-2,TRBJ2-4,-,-,TGTGCCAGCAGCCAAGATGGGGCCGGAGCCAAAAACATTCAGTACTTC,CASSQDGAGAKNIQYF
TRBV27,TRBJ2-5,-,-,TGTGCCAGCAGCCGGGACAAACAAGAGACCCAGTACTTC,CASSRDKQETQYF
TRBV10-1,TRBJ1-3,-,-,TGCGCCAGCAGTGATGGCAGAACGTCTGGAAACACCATATATTTT,CASSDGRTSGNTIYF
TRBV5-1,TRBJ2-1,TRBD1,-,TGCGCCAGCAGCTTGGAAGGGACAGCATACAATGAGCAGTTCTTC,CASSLEGTAYNEQFF
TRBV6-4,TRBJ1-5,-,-,TGTGCCAGCAGTGACTCAGGCAATCAGCCCCAGCATTTT,CASSDSGNQPQHF
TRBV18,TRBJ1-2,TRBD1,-,TGTGCCAGCTCACCACAAGAGAGGACAGGGGTGGGATACACCTTC,CASSPQERTGVGYTF
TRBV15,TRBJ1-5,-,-,TGTGCCACCAGCAGAGATTCAGCGGACAATCAGCCCCAGCATTTT,CATSRDSADNQPQHF
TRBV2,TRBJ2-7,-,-,TGTGCCAGCAGTGAAAATTGGGGGTACTACGAGCAGTACTTC,CASSENWGYYEQYF
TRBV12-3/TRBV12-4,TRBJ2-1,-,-,TGTGCCAGCAGTACCCCATACAATGAGCAGTTCTTC,CASSTPYNEQFF
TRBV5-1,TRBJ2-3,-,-,TGCGCCAGCAGCTTACAGCGGAGCACAGATACGCAGTATTTT,CASSLQRSTDTQYF
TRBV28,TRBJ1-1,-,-,TGTGCCAGCAGCCTCGACGGATTGAACACTGAAGCTTTCTTT,CASSLDGLNTEAFF
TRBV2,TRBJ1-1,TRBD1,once,TGTGCCAGCAGTGAAGGCCCGACAGGGTTGGCTGAAGCTTTCTTT,CASSEGPTGLAEAFF
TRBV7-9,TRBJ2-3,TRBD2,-,TGTGCCACCCTAGCGGGGGGCAGCACAGATACGCAGTATTTT,CATLAGGSTDTQYF
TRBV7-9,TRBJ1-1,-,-,TGTGCCAGCAGCGTAAGACAGGAGAGCATCGGAGAAGCTTTCTTT,CASSVRQESIGEAFF
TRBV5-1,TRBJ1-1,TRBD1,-,TGCGCCAGCAGCTCCTCAGGGGGATTGAACACTGAAGCTTTCTTT,CASSSSGGLNTEAFF
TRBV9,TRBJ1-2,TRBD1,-,TGTGCCAGCAGCGCCCGGACAGGGGGCGAAGGATATGGCTACACCTTC,CASSARTGGEGYGYTF
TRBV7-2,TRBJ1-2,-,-,TGTGCCAGCAGCCCCGGGGCGAACTCCGGCTACACCTTC,CASSPGANSGYTF
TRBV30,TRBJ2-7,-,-,TGTGCCTGGAGCTTCCGCCAGACCTACGAGCAGTACTTC,CAWSFRQTYEQYF
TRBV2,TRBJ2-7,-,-,TGTGCCAGCAGTGAAGGAAAGTCGCGCCAGGACTTC,CASSEGKSRQDF
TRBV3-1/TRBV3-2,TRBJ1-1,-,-,TGTGCCAGCAGCAGACAGTCGGACGGGAACACTGAAGCTTTCTTT,CASSRQSDGNTEAFF
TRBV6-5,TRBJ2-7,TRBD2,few,TGTGCCACCCACCGGGCCGGGGGGGGCTCCTACGAGCAGTACTTC,CATHRAGGGSYEQYF
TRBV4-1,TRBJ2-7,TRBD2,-,TGCGCCAGCAGCCAAGCACTAGCGGGGACCTACGAGCAGTACTTC,CASSQALAGTYEQYF
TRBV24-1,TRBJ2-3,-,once,TGTGCCACCAGGGGCACAGTCACAGATACGCAGTATTTT,CATRGTVTDTQYF
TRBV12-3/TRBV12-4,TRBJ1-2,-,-,TGTGCCAGCAGTTTAAATCTCCGTAATGGCTACACCTTC,CASSLNLRNGYTF
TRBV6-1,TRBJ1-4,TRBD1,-,TGTGCCAGCAGTGAAGACAGGGGAGCTAATGAAAAACTGTTTTTT,CASSEDRGANEKLFF
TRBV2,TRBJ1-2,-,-,TGTGCCAGCAGTGAACTCAGCAGGGGAGGCGGCTACACCTTC,CASSELSRGGGYTF
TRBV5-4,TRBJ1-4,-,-,TGTGCCAGCAGCTCGGGATCCGGTCGAGGCGAAAAACTGTTTTTT,CASSSGSGRGEKLFF
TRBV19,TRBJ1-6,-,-,TGTGCCAGTAGCCCCTGGCAAGGCCAGGGGTATTCACCCCTCCACTTT,CASSPWQGQGYSPLHF
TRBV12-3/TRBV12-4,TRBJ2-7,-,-,TGTGCCAGCAGTGACAGGTACGAGCAGTACTTC,CASSDRYEQYF
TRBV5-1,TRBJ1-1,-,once,TGCGCCAGCAGGCAGGGGAGTGGCACTGAAGCTTTCTTT,CASRQGSGTEAFF
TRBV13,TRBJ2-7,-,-,TGTGCCAGCAGCTTACGGGGAAACCCCTACGAGCAGTACTTC,CASSLRGNPYEQYF
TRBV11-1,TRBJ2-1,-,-,TGTGCCAGCAGCAAAAACAGGGATCCGCAGTTCTTC,CASSKNRDPQFF
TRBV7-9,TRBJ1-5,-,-,TGTGCCAGCAGTAGGGACAGCAATCAGCCCCAGCATTTT,CASSRDSNQPQHF